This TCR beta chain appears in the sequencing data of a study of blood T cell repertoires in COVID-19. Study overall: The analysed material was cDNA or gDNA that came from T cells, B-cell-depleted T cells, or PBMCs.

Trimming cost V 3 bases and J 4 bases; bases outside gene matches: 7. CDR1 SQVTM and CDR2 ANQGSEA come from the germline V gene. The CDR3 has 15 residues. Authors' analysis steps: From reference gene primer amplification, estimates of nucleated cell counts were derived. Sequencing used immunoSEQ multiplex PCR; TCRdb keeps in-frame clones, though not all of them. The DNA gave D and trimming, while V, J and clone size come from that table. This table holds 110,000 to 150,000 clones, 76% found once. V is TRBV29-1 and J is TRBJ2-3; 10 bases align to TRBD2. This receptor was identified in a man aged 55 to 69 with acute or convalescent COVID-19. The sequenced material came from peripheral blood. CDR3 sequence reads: CSVDSGLAGADTQYF. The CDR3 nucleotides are TGCAGCGTTGATTCGGGCCTAGCGGGAGCAGATACGCAGTATTTT.